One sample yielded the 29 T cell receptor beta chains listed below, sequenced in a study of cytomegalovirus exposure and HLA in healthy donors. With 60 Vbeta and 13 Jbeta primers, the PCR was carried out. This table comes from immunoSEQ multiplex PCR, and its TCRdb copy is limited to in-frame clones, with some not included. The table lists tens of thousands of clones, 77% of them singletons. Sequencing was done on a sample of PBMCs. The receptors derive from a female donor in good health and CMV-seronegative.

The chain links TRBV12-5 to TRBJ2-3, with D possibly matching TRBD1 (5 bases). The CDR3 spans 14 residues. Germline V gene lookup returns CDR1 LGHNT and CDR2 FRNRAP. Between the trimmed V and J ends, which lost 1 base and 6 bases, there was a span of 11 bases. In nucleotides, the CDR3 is TGTGCTAGTGGTTTGGGCAGGGTCGATGATACGCAGTATTTT. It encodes CASGLGRVDDTQYF.

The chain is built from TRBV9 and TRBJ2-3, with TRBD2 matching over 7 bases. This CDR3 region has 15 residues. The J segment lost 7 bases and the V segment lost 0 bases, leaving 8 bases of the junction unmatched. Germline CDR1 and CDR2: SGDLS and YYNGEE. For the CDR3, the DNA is TGTGCCAGCAGCGTAGGCGGGGGTGACCGTTATACGCAGTATTTT. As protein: CASSVGGGDRYTQYF.

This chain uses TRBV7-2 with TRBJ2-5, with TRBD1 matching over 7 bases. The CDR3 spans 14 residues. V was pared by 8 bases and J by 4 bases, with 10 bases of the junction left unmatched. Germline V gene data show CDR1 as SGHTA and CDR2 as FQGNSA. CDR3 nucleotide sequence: TGTGCCAGCGGCAGACGCGACAGGGCAGAGACCCAGTACTTC. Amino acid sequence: CASGRRDRAETQYF.

The CDR3 sequence: CAWSGIAGAATYEQYF. As DNA, the CDR3 is TGTGCCTGGAGTGGGATAGCGGGGGCCGCGACCTACGAGCAGTACTTC. The V and J genes are TRBV30 and TRBJ2-7; 9 positions match TRBD2. This CDR3 spans 16 amino acids. Unmatched junction bases numbered 9, after V lost 1 base and J lost 2 bases. Germline V gene data show CDR1 as GTSNPN and CDR2 as SVGIG (reference sequence).

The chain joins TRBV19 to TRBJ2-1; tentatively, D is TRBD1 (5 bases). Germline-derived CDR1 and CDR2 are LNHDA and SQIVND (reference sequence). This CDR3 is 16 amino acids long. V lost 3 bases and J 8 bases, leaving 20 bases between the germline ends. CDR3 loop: CASSIFPGGAGDEQFF. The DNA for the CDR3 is TGTGCCAGTAGTATTTTCCCGGGTGGGGCTGGCGATGAGCAGTTCTTC.

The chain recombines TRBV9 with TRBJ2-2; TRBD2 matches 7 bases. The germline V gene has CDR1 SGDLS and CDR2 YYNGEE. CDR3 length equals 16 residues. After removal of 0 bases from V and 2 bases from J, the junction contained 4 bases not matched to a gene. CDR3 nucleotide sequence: TGTGCCAGCAGCGTAGAGTCAGCGGGAAACACCGGGGAGCTGTTTTTT. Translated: CASSVESAGNTGELFF.

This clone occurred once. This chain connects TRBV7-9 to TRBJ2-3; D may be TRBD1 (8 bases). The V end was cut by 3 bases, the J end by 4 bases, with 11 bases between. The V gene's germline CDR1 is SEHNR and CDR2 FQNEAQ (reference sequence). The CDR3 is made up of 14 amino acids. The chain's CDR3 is CASSFTGGADTQYF. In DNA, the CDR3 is TGTGCCAGCAGCTTCACAGGGGGGGCAGATACGCAGTATTTT.

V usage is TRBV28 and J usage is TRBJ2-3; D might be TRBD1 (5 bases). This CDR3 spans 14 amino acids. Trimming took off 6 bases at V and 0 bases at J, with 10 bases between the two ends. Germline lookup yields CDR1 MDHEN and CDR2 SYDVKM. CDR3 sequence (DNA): TGTGCCAGCAGCCCAGGGCAGAGCACAGATACGCAGTATTTT. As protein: CASSPGQSTDTQYF.

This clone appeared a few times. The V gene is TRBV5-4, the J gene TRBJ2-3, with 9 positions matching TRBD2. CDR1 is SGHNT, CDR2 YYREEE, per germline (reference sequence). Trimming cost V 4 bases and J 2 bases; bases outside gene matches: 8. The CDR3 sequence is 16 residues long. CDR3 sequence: CASSPGGGRDTDTQYF. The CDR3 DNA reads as TGTGCCAGCAGCCCGGGGGGCGGGAGGGACACAGATACGCAGTATTTT.

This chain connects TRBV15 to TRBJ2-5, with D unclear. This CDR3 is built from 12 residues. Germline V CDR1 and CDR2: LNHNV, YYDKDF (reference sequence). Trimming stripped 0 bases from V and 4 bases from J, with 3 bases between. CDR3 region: CATSRDRETQYF. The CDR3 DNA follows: TGTGCCACCAGCAGAGATCGAGAGACCCAGTACTTC.

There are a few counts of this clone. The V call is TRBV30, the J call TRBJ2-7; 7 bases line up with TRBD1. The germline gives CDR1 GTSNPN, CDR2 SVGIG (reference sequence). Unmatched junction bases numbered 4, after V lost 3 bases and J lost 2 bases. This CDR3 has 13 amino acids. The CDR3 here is CAWSRDRPYEQYF. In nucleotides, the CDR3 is TGTGCCTGGAGCCGGGACAGACCCTACGAGCAGTACTTC.

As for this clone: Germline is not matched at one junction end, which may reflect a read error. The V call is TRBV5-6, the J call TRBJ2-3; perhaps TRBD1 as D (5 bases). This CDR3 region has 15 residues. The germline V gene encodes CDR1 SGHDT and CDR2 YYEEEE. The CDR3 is CASRFTGFRADMQYF. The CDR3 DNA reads TGTGCCAGCAGATTCACAGGTTTCCGGGCAGATATGCAGTATTTT.

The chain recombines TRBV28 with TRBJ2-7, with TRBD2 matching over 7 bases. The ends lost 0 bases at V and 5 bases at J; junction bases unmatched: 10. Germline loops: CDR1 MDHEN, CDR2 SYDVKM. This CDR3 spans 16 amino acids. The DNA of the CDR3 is TGTGCCAGCAGTTTATGGTGGGCGGGAGATGGCAACGAGCAGTACTTC. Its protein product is CASSLWWAGDGNEQYF.

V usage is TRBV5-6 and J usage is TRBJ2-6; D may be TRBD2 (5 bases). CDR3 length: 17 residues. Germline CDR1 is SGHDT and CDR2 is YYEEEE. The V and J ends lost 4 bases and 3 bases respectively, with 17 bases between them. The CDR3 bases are TGTGCCAGCAGCGCGGGCCTCGCGGGCTTTGGGGCCAACGTCCTGACTTTC. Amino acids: CASSAGLAGFGANVLTF.

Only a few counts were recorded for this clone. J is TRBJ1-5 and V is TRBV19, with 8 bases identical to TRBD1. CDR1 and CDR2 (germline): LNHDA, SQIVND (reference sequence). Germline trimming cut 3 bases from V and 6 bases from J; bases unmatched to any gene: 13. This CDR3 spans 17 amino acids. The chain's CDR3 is CASSIASLTGVSQPQHF. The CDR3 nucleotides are TGTGCCAGTAGTATTGCAAGTCTGACAGGGGTAAGTCAGCCCCAGCATTTT.

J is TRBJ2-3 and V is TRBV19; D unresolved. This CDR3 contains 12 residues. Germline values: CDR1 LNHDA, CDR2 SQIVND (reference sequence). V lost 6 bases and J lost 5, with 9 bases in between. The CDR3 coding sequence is TGTGCCAGTAGGATATCAGGAGATACGCAGTATTTT. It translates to CASRISGDTQYF.

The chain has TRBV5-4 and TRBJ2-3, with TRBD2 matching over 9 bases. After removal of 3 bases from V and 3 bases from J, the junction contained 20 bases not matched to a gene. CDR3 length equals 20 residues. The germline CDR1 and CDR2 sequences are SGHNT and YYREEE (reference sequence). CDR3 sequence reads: CASSWGMAGGMPHVTDTQYF. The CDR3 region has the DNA TGTGCCAGCAGCTGGGGCATGGCGGGGGGGATGCCCCACGTTACAGATACGCAGTATTTT.

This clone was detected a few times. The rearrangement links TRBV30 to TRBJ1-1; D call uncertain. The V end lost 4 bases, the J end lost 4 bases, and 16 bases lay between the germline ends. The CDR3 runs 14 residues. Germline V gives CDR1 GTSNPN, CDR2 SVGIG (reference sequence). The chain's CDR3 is CAWTLDGGGTEAFF. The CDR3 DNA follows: TGTGCCTGGACCCTGGACGGAGGTGGCACTGAAGCTTTCTTT.

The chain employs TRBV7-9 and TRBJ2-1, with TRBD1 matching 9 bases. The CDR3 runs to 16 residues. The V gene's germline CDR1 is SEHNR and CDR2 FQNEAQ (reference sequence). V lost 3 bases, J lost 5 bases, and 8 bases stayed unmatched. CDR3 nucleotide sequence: TGTGCCAGCAGCTTTAGTAGGGGACAGGGAAACAATGAGCAGTTCTTC. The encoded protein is CASSFSRGQGNNEQFF.

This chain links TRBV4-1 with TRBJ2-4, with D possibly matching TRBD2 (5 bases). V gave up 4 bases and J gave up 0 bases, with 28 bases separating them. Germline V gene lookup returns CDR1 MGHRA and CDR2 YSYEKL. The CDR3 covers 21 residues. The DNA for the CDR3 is TGCGCCAGCAGCCGGAAAAGGGAGCGCGACTCCCAACTAGTAGCCAAAAACATTCAGTACTTC. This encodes CASSRKRERDSQLVAKNIQYF.

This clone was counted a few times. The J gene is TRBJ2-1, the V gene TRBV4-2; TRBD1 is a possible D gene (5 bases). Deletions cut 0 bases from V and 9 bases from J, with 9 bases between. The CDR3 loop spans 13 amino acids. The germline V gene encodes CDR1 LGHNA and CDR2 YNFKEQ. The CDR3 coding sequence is TGTGCCAGCAGCCAAGATGGGGCGAGTGAGCAGTTCTTC. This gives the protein CASSQDGASEQFF.

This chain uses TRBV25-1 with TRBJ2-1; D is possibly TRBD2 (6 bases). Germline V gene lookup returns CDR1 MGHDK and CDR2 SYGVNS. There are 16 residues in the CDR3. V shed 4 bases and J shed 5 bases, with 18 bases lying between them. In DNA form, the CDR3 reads TGTGCCAGCAGTGGCCGCGGGAAAAACTTTGACAATGAGCAGTTCTTC. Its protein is CASSGRGKNFDNEQFF.

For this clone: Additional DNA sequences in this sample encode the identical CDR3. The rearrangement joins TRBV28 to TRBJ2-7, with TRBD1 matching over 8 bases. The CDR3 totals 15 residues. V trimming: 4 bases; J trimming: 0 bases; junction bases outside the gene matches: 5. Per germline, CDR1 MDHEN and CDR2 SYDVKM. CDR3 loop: CASSSDRVSSYEQYF. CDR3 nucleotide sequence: TGTGCCAGCAGTTCGGACAGGGTCAGCTCCTACGAGCAGTACTTC.

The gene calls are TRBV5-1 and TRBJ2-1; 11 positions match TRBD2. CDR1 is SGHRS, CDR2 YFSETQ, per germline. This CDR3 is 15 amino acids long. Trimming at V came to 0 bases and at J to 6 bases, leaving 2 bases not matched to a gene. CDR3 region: CASSLGGTSGNEQFF. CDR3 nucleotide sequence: TGCGCCAGCAGCTTGGGCGGGACTAGCGGCAATGAGCAGTTCTTC.

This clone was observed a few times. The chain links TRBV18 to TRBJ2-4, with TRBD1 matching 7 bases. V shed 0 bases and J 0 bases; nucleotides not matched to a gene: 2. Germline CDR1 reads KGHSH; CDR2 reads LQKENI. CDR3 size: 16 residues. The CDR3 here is CASSPPGQLAKNIQYF. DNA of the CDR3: TGTGCCAGCTCACCACCGGGACAGCTAGCCAAAAACATTCAGTACTTC.

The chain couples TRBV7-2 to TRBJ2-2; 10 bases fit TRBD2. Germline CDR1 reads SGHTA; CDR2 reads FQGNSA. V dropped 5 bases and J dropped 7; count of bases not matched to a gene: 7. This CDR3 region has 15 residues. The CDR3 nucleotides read TGTGCCAGCAGCCTCGGGACTAGCGATGTCGGGGAGCTGTTTTTT. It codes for CASSLGTSDVGELFF.

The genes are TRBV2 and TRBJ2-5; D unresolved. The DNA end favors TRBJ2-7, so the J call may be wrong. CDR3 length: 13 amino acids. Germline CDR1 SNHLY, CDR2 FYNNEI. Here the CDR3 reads CARTSEGLDEQYF. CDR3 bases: TGTGCCAGAACCAGCGAAGGCCTAGACGAGCAGTACTTC.

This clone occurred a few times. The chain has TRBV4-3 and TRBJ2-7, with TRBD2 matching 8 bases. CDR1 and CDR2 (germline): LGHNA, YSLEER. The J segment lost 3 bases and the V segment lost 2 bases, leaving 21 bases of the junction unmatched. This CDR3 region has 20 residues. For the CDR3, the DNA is TGCGCCAGCAGCCAATCATATAGCGGGAAGGGGTCCAGCGAAAACTACGAGCAGTACTTC. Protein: CASSQSYSGKGSSENYEQYF.

The CDR3 DNA follows: TGTGCCAGCAGGACAAGACTAGCGGCACAAGAGACCCAGTACTTC. Translating gives CASRTRLAAQETQYF. The V and J genes are TRBV28 and TRBJ2-5; 9 bases agree with TRBD2. Unmatched junction bases numbered 7, after V lost 6 bases and J lost 2 bases. The CDR3 is made up of 15 amino acids. From germline, CDR1 is MDHEN and CDR2 SYDVKM.